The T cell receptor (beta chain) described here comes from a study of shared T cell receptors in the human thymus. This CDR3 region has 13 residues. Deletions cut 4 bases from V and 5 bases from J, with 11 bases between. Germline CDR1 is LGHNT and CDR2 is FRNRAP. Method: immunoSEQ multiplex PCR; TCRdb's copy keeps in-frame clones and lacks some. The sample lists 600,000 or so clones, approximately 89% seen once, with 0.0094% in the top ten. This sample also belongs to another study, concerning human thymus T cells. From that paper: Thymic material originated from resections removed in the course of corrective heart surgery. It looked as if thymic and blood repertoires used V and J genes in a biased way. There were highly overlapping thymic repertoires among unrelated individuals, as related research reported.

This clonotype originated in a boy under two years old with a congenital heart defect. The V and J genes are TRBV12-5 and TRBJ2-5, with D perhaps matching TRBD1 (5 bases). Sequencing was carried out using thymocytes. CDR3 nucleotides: TGTGCTAGTGGTTCCGGACAAGCGGAGACCCAGTACTTC. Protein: CASGSGQAETQYF. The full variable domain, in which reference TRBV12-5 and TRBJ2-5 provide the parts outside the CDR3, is DARVTQTPRHKVTEMGQEVTMRCQPILGHNTVFWYRQTMMQGLELLAYFRNRAPLDDSGMPKDRFSAEMPDATLATLKIQPSEPRDSAVYFCASGSGQAETQYFGPGTRLLVL.